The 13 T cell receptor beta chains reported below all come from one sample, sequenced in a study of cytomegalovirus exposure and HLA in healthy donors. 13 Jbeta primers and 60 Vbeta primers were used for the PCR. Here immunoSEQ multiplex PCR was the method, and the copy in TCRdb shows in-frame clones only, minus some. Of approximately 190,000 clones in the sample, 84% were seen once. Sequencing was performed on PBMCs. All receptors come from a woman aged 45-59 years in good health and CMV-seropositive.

The CDR3 DNA is TGCGCCAGCAGCCAACCGACTAGCGGGGGGGCCGGTGGCACAGATACGCAGTATTTT. This translates into CASSQPTSGGAGGTDTQYF. This chain joins TRBV4-3 and TRBJ2-3; 14 bases fit TRBD2. The V and J ends lost 2 bases and 1 base, in that order; junction bases with no gene match: 8. Germline V CDR1 and CDR2: LGHNA, YSLEER. This CDR3 region has 19 residues.

The CDR3: CASSIVLRTDTQYF. DNA of the CDR3: TGTGCCAGTAGTATAGTTCTCAGGACAGATACGCAGTATTTT. The gene calls are TRBV19 and TRBJ2-3; D unclear. The V gene's germline CDR1 is LNHDA and CDR2 SQIVND (reference sequence). The CDR3 runs 14 residues. V lost 1 base to trimming and J lost 3 bases, with 8 bases between them.

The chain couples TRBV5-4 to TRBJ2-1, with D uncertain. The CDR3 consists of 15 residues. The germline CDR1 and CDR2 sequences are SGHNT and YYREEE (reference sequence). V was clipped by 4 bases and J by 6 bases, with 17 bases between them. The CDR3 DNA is TGTGCCAGCAGCCTCAATACGGGTGTCATCAATGAGCAGTTCTTC. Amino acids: CASSLNTGVINEQFF.

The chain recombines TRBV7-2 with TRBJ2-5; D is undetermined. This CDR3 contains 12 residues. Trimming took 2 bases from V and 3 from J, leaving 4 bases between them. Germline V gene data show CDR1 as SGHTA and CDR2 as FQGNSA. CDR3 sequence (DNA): TGTGCCAGCAGCTTATCTAAAGAGACCCAGTACTTC. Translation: CASSLSKETQYF.

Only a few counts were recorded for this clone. The CDR3 DNA is TGTGCCAGCAGCGTAGACGCGGGCACTGAAGCTTTCTTT. Translated, it gives CASSVDAGTEAFF. The chain joins TRBV9 to TRBJ1-1; D gene ambiguous. The germline V gene encodes CDR1 SGDLS and CDR2 YYNGEE. V shed 0 bases and J shed 4 bases, with 7 bases lying between them. There are 13 residues in the CDR3.

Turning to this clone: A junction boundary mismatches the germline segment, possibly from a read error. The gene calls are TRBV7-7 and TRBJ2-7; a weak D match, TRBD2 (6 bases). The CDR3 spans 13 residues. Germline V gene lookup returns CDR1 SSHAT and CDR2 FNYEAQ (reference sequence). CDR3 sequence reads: CASSLLRGGEQYF. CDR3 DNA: TGTGCTAGCAGCTTATTGCGGGGTGGAGAGCAGTACTTC.

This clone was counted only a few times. The CDR3 nucleotides are TGCGCCAGCAGCTCGGGACAGGGCACCTACGAGCAGTACTTC. Translating it yields CASSSGQGTYEQYF. The chain couples TRBV5-1 to TRBJ2-7; 9 nucleotides match TRBD1. CDR3 length: 14 amino acids. Trimming cost V 3 bases and J 2 bases; bases outside gene matches: 3. The V gene's germline CDR1 is SGHRS and CDR2 YFSETQ.

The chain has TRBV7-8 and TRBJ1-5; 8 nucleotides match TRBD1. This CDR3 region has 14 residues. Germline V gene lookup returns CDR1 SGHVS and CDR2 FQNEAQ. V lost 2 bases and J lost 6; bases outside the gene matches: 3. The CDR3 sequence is CASSLTTGGQPQHF. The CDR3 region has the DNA TGTGCCAGCAGCTTAACAACAGGGGGTCAGCCCCAGCATTTT.

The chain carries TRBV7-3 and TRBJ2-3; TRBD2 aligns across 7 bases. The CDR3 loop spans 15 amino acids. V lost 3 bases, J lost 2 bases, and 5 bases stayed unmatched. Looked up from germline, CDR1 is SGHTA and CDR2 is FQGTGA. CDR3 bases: TGTGCCAGCAGCTTGGGGGGGGGAGTCACAGATACGCAGTATTTT. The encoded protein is CASSLGGGVTDTQYF.

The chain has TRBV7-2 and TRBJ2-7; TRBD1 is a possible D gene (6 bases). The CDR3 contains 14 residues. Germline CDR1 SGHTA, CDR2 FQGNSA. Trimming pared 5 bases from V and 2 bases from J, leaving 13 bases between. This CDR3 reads CASSPGRGTYEQYF. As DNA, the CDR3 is TGTGCCAGCAGCCCCGGCAGGGGTACCTACGAGCAGTACTTC.

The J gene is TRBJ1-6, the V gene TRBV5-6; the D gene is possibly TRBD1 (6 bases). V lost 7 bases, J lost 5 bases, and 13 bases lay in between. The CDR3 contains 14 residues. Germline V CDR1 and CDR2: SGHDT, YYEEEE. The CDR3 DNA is TGTGCCAGCCAAGGGGGATACAATAATTCACCCCTCCACTTT. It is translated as CASQGGYNNSPLHF.

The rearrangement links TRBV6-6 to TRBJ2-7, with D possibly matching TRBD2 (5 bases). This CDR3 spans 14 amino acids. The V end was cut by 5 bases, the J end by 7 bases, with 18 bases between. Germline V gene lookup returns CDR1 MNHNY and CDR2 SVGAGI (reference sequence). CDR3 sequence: CASSGPGRSGEQYF. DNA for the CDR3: TGTGCCAGCAGTGGACCGGGTCGCTCGGGGGAGCAGTACTTC.

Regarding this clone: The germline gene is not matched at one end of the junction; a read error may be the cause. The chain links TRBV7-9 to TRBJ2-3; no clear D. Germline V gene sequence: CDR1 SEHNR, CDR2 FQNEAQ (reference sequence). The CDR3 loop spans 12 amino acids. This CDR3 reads CSSTRGTDTQYF. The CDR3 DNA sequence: TGTTCCAGCACCCGCGGAACAGATACGCAGTATTTT.